This T cell receptor beta chain was captured in a study of chemoradiotherapy in HPV16-positive cancers. Findings and caveats of the study: Non-HPV-specific T cells did not expand in tumors during treatment, whereas candidate HPV-specific clones and E7-related motifs did.

The germline V gene has CDR1 SGHRS and CDR2 YFSETQ. V was shortened by 0 bases and J by 2 bases, with 4 bases between the two germline ends. This CDR3 is 13 amino acids long. A remark on this clone: Its matching antigen is unknown.

Assay used: immunoSEQ multiplex PCR; TCRdb lists only in-frame clones, some missing. The sample shows approximately 35,000 clones, about four fifths of them seen only once. Repeated repertoire sampling spanned the course of chemoradiotherapy. The sequenced sample was blood, obtained from a patient who underwent chemoradiotherapy. The sequence came from a human donor with HPV-associated anogenital cancer. The chain is built from TRBV5-1 and TRBJ2-3, with unresolved D. The CDR3 DNA reads TGCGCCAGCAGCTTGGGACCCACAGATACGCAGTATTTT. Its translation: CASSLGPTDTQYF.